These T cell receptor beta chains were read from a single sample in a study of blood T cell repertoires in COVID-19. Assay: immunoSEQ multiplex PCR; the TCRdb copy retains only in-frame clones and omits some. The sample contains some 200,000 clones, about four fifths of which appear only once. The sequenced sample consisted of PBMCs or T cells enriched from blood (not recorded which). All receptors come from a woman aged 50 to 60 who had been exposed to COVID-19. Both conserved end residues are part of each CDR3. The order of the fields is V gene, J gene, D gene, clone size, CDR3 DNA, CDR3 protein. The D gene is left open where the match is weak. For some rows the clone size is stated as once, few or many, or as a class when expanded; others skip it.

v_call: TRBV5-5
j_call: TRBJ1-1
d_call: NA
clone_size: NA
cdr3_nt: TGTGCCAGCAGCGAGACATCGAACACTGAAGCTTTCTTT
cdr3_aa: CASSETSNTEAFF

v_call: TRBV5-6
j_call: TRBJ1-5
d_call: NA
clone_size: NA
cdr3_nt: TGTGCCAGCAGCTTCGGTCCTAGGAGCAATCAGCCCCAGCATTTT
cdr3_aa: CASSFGPRSNQPQHF

v_call: TRBV5-1
j_call: TRBJ1-1
d_call: NA
clone_size: few
cdr3_nt: TGCGCCAGCAGCTCGGCCGGTACAGGGAACACTGAAGCTTTCTTT
cdr3_aa: CASSSAGTGNTEAFF

v_call: TRBV5-4
j_call: TRBJ2-3
d_call: TRBD1
clone_size: NA
cdr3_nt: TGTGCCAGCAGCCCCCCCGACAGGGTGGTCCCAGATACGCAGTATTTT
cdr3_aa: CASSPPDRVVPDTQYF

v_call: TRBV5-1
j_call: TRBJ1-1
d_call: NA
clone_size: NA
cdr3_nt: TGCGCCAGCAGCTTGGGGCAAATAAACACTGAAGCTTTCTTT
cdr3_aa: CASSLGQINTEAFF

v_call: TRBV29-1
j_call: TRBJ1-2
d_call: NA
clone_size: NA
cdr3_nt: TGCAGCGTTGAAGAAATAGAAGGGGAGGGGAGATATGGCTACACCTTC
cdr3_aa: CSVEEIEGEGRYGYTF

v_call: TRBV7-9
j_call: TRBJ2-5
d_call: NA
clone_size: NA
cdr3_nt: TGTGCCAGCAGCTTTAGTATGGGGGCCCAAGAGACCCAGTACTTC
cdr3_aa: CASSFSMGAQETQYF

v_call: TRBV19
j_call: TRBJ1-2
d_call: NA
clone_size: NA
cdr3_nt: TGTGCCAGTAGGAGGAGGGACGACTATGGCTACACCTTC
cdr3_aa: CASRRRDDYGYTF

v_call: TRBV4-3
j_call: TRBJ1-5
d_call: NA
clone_size: NA
cdr3_nt: TGCGCCAGCAGCCAAGATGCGGGGGGGGGTCAGCCCCAGCATTTT
cdr3_aa: CASSQDAGGGQPQHF

v_call: TRBV18
j_call: TRBJ1-5
d_call: TRBD1
clone_size: NA
cdr3_nt: TGTGCCAGCTCACGGGACAGGGGACCCTATAGCAATCAGCCCCAGCATTTT
cdr3_aa: CASSRDRGPYSNQPQHF

v_call: TRBV30
j_call: TRBJ1-4
d_call: NA
clone_size: NA
cdr3_nt: TGTGCCTGGAGTCAGAGTCCCGGGAAACTGTTTTTT
cdr3_aa: CAWSQSPGKLFF

v_call: TRBV11-2
j_call: TRBJ2-1
d_call: NA
clone_size: NA
cdr3_nt: TGTGCCAGCAGCTTAGAGGAGGGAGCCACCTACAATGAGCAGTTCTTC
cdr3_aa: CASSLEEGATYNEQFF

v_call: TRBV29-1
j_call: TRBJ1-1
d_call: NA
clone_size: once
cdr3_nt: TGCAGCGTCGTGGCGGGGGGAGACACTGAAGCTTTCTTT
cdr3_aa: CSVVAGGDTEAFF

v_call: TRBV15
j_call: TRBJ2-2
d_call: TRBD1
clone_size: NA
cdr3_nt: TGTGCCACCAGCAGAGATACAGGGGGGTTATCCGGGGAGCTGTTTTTT
cdr3_aa: CATSRDTGGLSGELFF

v_call: TRBV19
j_call: TRBJ2-5
d_call: NA
clone_size: NA
cdr3_nt: TGTGCCAGTAGTATGGTAACATCCTCGGAGACCCAGTACTTC
cdr3_aa: CASSMVTSSETQYF

v_call: TRBV11-2
j_call: TRBJ2-1
d_call: NA
clone_size: NA
cdr3_nt: TGTGCCAGCAGCTTAATTAGGGGCAATGAGCAGTTCTTC
cdr3_aa: CASSLIRGNEQFF

v_call: TRBV7-9
j_call: TRBJ1-2
d_call: TRBD1
clone_size: NA
cdr3_nt: TGTGCCAGCAGCTTAACAGGGGGGAACTATGGCTACACCTTC
cdr3_aa: CASSLTGGNYGYTF